The 15 T cell receptor beta chains below were found in one sample sequenced in a study of beta chain features in type 1 diabetes. Sequenced material consisted of expressed TCRB transcripts (all of the isolated RNA was reverse transcribed). This table comes from immunoSEQ multiplex PCR, and its TCRdb copy is limited to in-frame clones, with some not included. The sample records hundreds of thousands of clones, 15% to 17% being singletons. Input material: naive CD4+ T cells from blood. These receptors were obtained from a man between 18 and 29 years old in good health.

V usage is TRBV19 and J usage is TRBJ1-6; D not certain. The CDR3 extends over 11 amino acids. From germline, CDR1 is LNHDA and CDR2 SQIVND (reference sequence). V was clipped by 8 bases and J by 13 bases, with 12 bases between them. CDR3 DNA sequence: TGTGCCAGTTCCTCTACCGGGCCCCTCCACTTT. As protein: CASSSTGPLHF.

The rearrangement joins TRBV30 to TRBJ1-4; TRBD1 agrees at 9 bases. This CDR3 is built from 13 residues. From germline, CDR1 is GTSNPN and CDR2 SVGIG (reference sequence). Unmatched junction bases numbered 8, after V lost 8 bases and J lost 7 bases. CDR3 protein: CAGIQGAIEKLFF. The CDR3 nucleotides are TGTGCCGGAATACAGGGGGCAATTGAAAAACTGTTTTTT.

This clone was detected a few times. This rearrangement joins TRBV9 to TRBJ2-2, with 8 bases matching TRBD2. With V trimmed by 2 bases and J by 0 bases, 6 bases remained unmatched. CDR1 and CDR2 (germline): SGDLS, YYNGEE. This CDR3 comprises 17 residues. CDR3 in DNA: TGTGCCAGCAGCGTTCCCCGGACTAGCCCGAACACCGGGGAGCTGTTTTTT. Its translation: CASSVPRTSPNTGELFF.

In this sample, this clone turned up a few times. The gene calls are TRBV6-5 and TRBJ2-7; TRBD1 aligns across 9 bases. The CDR3 length is 16 residues. Germline V gene lookup returns CDR1 MNHEY and CDR2 SVGAGI. The trim removed 4 bases at V and 4 bases at J, leaving 11 bases unmatched. CDR3 in amino acids: CASSLTGGVGFYEQYF. The CDR3 DNA sequence: TGTGCCAGCAGTTTGACAGGGGGAGTGGGATTTTACGAGCAGTACTTC.

The chain joins TRBV9 to TRBJ2-5; D is ambiguous. V lost 0 bases, J lost 0 bases, and 15 bases lay in between. Germline-derived CDR1 and CDR2 are SGDLS and YYNGEE. This CDR3 is 17 amino acids long. CDR3 sequence (DNA): TGTGCCAGCAGCGTAGCTTCGGTCCACTACTACCAAGAGACCCAGTACTTC. Amino acids: CASSVASVHYYQETQYF.

The chain combines TRBV18 with TRBJ2-4; 15 bases are shared with TRBD2. CDR1 and CDR2 (germline): KGHSH, LQKENI. Trimming at V came to 0 bases and at J to 4 bases, leaving 1 base not matched to a gene. The CDR3 sequence is 17 residues long. Here the CDR3 DNA reads TGTGCCAGCTCACCACCGGGGACTAGCGGGAGGAAAAACATTCAGTACTTC. It encodes CASSPPGTSGRKNIQYF.

This clone has a handful of counts. J is TRBJ2-6 and V is TRBV7-3; 7 nucleotides agree with TRBD1. V was pared by 1 base and J by 0 bases, with 6 bases of the junction left unmatched. Germline V CDR1 and CDR2: SGHTA, FQGTGA. The CDR3 spans 18 residues. CDR3 loop: CASSLMGQSRSGANVLTF. As DNA, the CDR3 is TGTGCCAGCAGCTTAATGGGACAGAGTCGCTCTGGGGCCAACGTCCTGACTTTC. Full variable domain (rest looked up from reference TRBV7-3 and TRBJ2-6): GAGVSQTPSNKVTEKGKYVELRCDPISGHTALYWYRQSLGQGPEFLIYFQGTGAADDSGLPNDRFFAVRPEGSVSTLKIQRTERGDSAVYLCASSLMGQSRSGANVLTFGAGSRLTVL.

This clone appeared a few times. This chain connects TRBV6-1 to TRBJ1-4, with 8 bases matching TRBD1. The germline V gene encodes CDR1 MNHNS and CDR2 SASEGT. Unmatched junction bases numbered 5, after V lost 4 bases and J lost 10 bases. CDR3 length: 13 amino acids. The CDR3 is CASSGTGNGKLFF. For the CDR3, the DNA is TGTGCCAGCAGTGGGACAGGGAACGGAAAACTGTTTTTT.

The chain combines TRBV15 with TRBJ2-5, with TRBD1 matching over 8 bases. Germline V CDR1 and CDR2: LNHNV, YYDKDF (reference sequence). The junction had 9 bases not matched to a gene; V was cut back by 1 base and J by 5 bases. This CDR3 spans 16 amino acids. Here the CDR3 reads CATSRGRPGGSETQYF. The CDR3 DNA follows: TGTGCCACCAGCAGAGGCCGCCCAGGGGGCAGCGAGACCCAGTACTTC.

This clone was found a few times. The gene calls are TRBV9 and TRBJ2-7; 8 nucleotides align to TRBD1. CDR1 SGDLS and CDR2 YYNGEE come from the germline V gene. V lost 3 bases, J lost 1 base, and 3 bases stayed unmatched. The CDR3 covers 14 residues. The CDR3 DNA follows: TGTGCCAGCAGCGGGACAGGGTTATCCTACGAGCAGTACTTC. It is translated as CASSGTGLSYEQYF.

CDR3 sequence (DNA): TGTGCCAGCAGTTTTGGTCAGGCGAACACTGAAGCTTTCTTT. Encoded protein: CASSFGQANTEAFF. The chain links TRBV6-5 to TRBJ1-1, with unresolved D. Germline assignment: CDR1 MNHEY and CDR2 SVGAGI. The CDR3 covers 14 residues. V lost 4 bases, J lost 1 base, and 10 bases lay in between.

The chain couples TRBV5-1 to TRBJ2-1, with 10 bases identical to TRBD1. The J segment lost 7 bases and the V segment lost 4 bases, leaving 5 bases of the junction unmatched. Germline CDR1 SGHRS, CDR2 YFSETQ. This CDR3 has 14 residues. CDR3 sequence (DNA): TGCGCCAGCAGCATGACAGGGGGCGCGAATGAGCAGTTCTTC. It encodes CASSMTGGANEQFF.

Only a few counts were recorded for this clone. The gene calls are TRBV25-1 and TRBJ2-3, with 9 bases matching TRBD1. V lost 8 bases to trimming and J lost 6 bases; unmatched junction nucleotides: 9. CDR3 size: 14 residues. Germline CDR1 and CDR2: MGHDK and SYGVNS. The CDR3 sequence: CASGGTGKMDTQYF. The CDR3 nucleotides read TGTGCCAGCGGAGGGACAGGGAAAATGGATACGCAGTATTTT.

This clone was observed a few times. The chain employs TRBV7-9 and TRBJ2-5, with TRBD1 as a possible D gene (6 bases). Trimming removed 0 bases from V and 4 bases from J, with 9 bases in between. The CDR3 sequence is 14 residues long. Germline lookup yields CDR1 SEHNR and CDR2 FQNEAQ (reference sequence). The CDR3 DNA is TGTGCCAGCAGCTTAGCGAGGACAGCAGAGACCCAGTACTTC. Protein product: CASSLARTAETQYF.

This clone was counted many times. The genes are TRBV13 and TRBJ2-7; 10 bases line up with TRBD2. Per germline, CDR1 PRHDT and CDR2 FYEKMQ (reference sequence). This CDR3 has 15 amino acids. With V trimmed by 3 bases and J by 6 bases, 8 bases remained unmatched. The CDR3, as DNA: TGTGCCAGCAGCTTTTTCGGGACTAGCGTCGGCGAGCAGTACTTC. Its translation: CASSFFGTSVGEQYF.